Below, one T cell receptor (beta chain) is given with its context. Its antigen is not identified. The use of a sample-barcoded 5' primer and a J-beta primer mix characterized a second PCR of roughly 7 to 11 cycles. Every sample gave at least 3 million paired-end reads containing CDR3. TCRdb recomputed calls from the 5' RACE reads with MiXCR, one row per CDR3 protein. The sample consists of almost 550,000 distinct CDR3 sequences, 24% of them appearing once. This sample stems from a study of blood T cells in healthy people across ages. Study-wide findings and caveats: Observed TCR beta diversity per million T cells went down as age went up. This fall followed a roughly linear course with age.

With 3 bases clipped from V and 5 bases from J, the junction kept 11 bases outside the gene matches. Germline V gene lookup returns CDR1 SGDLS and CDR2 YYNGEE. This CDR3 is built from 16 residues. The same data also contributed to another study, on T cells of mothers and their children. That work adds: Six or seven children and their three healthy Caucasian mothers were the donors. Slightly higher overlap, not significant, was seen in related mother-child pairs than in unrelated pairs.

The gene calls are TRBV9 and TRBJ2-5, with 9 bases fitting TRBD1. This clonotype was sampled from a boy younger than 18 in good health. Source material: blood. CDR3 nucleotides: TGTGCCAGCAGCGGACCCGGACAGGGGCTGATGGAGACCCAGTACTTC. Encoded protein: CASSGPGQGLMETQYF.